What follows are 9 T cell receptor beta chains derived from one specimen sequenced in a study of beta chain features in type 1 diabetes. Study-wide points: The study found moderately but significantly shorter TCRB CDR3s in all four CD4+ subsets of Type 1 diabetes patients.

These receptors are not linked to any known antigen. Reverse transcribing all isolated RNA meant expressed TCRB transcripts were sequenced. The protocol was immunoSEQ multiplex PCR, while the TCRdb copy is restricted to in-frame clones and leaves out a portion. The sample lists a few hundred thousand clones, approximately 12% seen once, with about 0.015% in the top ten. The sequenced sample consisted of naive CD4+ T cells from blood. The receptors originated from a woman aged 18-35 years with type 1 diabetes.

This clone was detected only a few times. This specimen includes other DNA sequences encoding the same CDR3. This chain joins TRBV18 and TRBJ2-7; D is perhaps TRBD1 (6 bases). V gave up 3 bases and J gave up 1 base, with 7 bases separating them. Germline V gene data show CDR1 as KGHSH and CDR2 as LQKENI. There are 13 residues in the CDR3. CDR3 in DNA: TGTGCCAGCTCACCCACAGGGTCCTACGAGCAGTACGTC. Encoded protein: CASSPTGSYEQYV.

The V call is TRBV6-5, the J call TRBJ2-3; a possible D gene is TRBD2 (5 bases). Germline V gene lookup returns CDR1 MNHEY and CDR2 SVGAGI. V was shortened by 6 bases and J by 4 bases, with 17 bases between the two germline ends. The CDR3 length is 15 residues. The CDR3 DNA is TGTGCCAGCAGCCGCCTGGGGAGTAGGGCAGATACGCAGTATTTT. Amino acid sequence: CASSRLGSRADTQYF.

The V and J genes are TRBV7-9 and TRBJ2-2; possible D gene TRBD2, 5 bases. This CDR3 comprises 15 residues. Trimming left V 8 bases short and J 4 bases short, with 17 bases between. Germline assignment: CDR1 SEHNR and CDR2 FQNEAQ (reference sequence). In nucleotides, the CDR3 is TGTGCCAGCGCCTTCCGGACTCACCCCACCGGGGAGCTGTTTTTT. Protein product: CASAFRTHPTGELFF. The entire variable domain, with the rest obtained from reference TRBV7-9 and TRBJ2-2, is as follows: DTGVSQNPRHKITKRGQNVTFRCDPISEHNRLYWYRQTLGQGPEFLTYFQNEAQLEKSRLLSDRFSAERPKGSFSTLEIQRTEQGDSAMYLCASAFRTHPTGELFFGEGSRLTVL.

J is TRBJ2-3 and V is TRBV28, with 8 bases aligning to TRBD2. Germline V CDR1 and CDR2: MDHEN, SYDVKM. CDR3 length equals 18 residues. Germline trimming cut 4 bases from V and 3 bases from J; bases unmatched to any gene: 15. DNA for the CDR3: TGTGCCAGCAGTTCGCCCCCAGGAGCGGGAGAAGGAACAGATACGCAGTATTTT. Translated: CASSSPPGAGEGTDTQYF.

The chain joins TRBV7-2 to TRBJ1-1; weak D call: TRBD1 (5 bases). The CDR3 totals 11 residues. Germline CDR1 reads SGHTA; CDR2 reads FQGNSA. Trimming took off 5 bases at V and 7 bases at J, with 8 bases between the two ends. The CDR3 DNA follows: TGTGCCAGCAGCCTCGACAGTGAAGCTTTCTTT. It encodes CASSLDSEAFF. The entire variable domain, with the rest obtained from reference TRBV7-2 and TRBJ1-1, is as follows: GAGVSQSPSNKVTEKGKDVELRCDPISGHTALYWYRQSLGQGLEFLIYFQGNSAPDKSGLPSDRFSAERTGGSVSTLTIQRTQQEDSAVYLCASSLDSEAFFGQGTRLTVV.

There are a few counts of this clone. The chain has TRBV5-1 and TRBJ2-1, with D possibly matching TRBD1 (5 bases). With 3 bases removed from V and 0 bases from J, the gap between germline ends came to 13 bases. Germline CDR1 and CDR2: SGHRS and YFSETQ. The length of the CDR3 is 16 residues. DNA of the CDR3: TGCGCCAGCAGCTGGGGCGGACGAAGCTCCTACAATGAGCAGTTCTTC. This gives the protein CASSWGGRSSYNEQFF.

The V call is TRBV2, the J call TRBJ2-1, with D unclear. Germline-derived CDR1 and CDR2 are SNHLY and FYNNEI. The length of the CDR3 is 13 residues. V was clipped by 6 bases and J by 4 bases, with 10 bases between them. The chain's CDR3 is CASSPDLYNEQFF. DNA of the CDR3: TGTGCCAGCAGCCCCGACTTGTACAATGAGCAGTTCTTC.

The chain employs TRBV7-9 and TRBJ2-3; 9 bases are shared with TRBD1. CDR1 is SEHNR and CDR2 is FQNEAQ in the germline V gene (reference sequence). The length of the CDR3 is 15 residues. Trimming cost V 5 bases and J 3 bases; bases outside gene matches: 6. The CDR3 spells CASSPGTGTTDTQYF. DNA for the CDR3: TGTGCCAGCAGCCCCGGGACAGGGACGACAGATACGCAGTATTTT.

V usage is TRBV7-9 and J usage is TRBJ2-5; the D is unclear. The CDR3 covers 11 residues. V lost 4 bases, J lost 8 bases, and 8 bases lay in between. CDR1 is SEHNR and CDR2 is FQNEAQ in the germline V gene (reference sequence). CDR3 DNA: TGTGCCAGCAGCTCGGGTGGAACCCAGTACTTC. It translates to CASSSGGTQYF.